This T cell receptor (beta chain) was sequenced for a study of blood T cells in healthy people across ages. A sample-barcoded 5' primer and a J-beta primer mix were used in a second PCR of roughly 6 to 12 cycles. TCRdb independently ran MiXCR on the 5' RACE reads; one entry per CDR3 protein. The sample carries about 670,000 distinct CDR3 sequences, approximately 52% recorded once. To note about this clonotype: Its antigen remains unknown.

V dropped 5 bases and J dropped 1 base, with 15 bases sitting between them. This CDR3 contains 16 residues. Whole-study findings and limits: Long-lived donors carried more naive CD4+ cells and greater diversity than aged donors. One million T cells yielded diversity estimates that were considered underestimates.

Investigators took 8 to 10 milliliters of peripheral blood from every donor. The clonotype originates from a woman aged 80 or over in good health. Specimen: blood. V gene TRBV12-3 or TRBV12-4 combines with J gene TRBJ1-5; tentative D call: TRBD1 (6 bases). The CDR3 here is CASSQAQGASNQPQHF. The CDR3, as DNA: TGTGCCAGCAGTCAAGCACAGGGTGCGAGCAATCAGCCCCAGCATTTT.